In its sample, the clone carrying this TCR beta chain was seen a few times. This sample is part of a study of blood T cell repertoires in COVID-19. The V gene end was trimmed by 1 base and the J gene end by 6 bases; junction bases not matched to a gene: 6. This CDR3 has 15 amino acids. Germline V gene data show CDR1 as LNHDA and CDR2 as SQIVND (reference sequence). Original processing methods: Estimates of nucleated cell counts were drawn from the amplification of reference gene primers. This table comes from immunoSEQ multiplex PCR, and its TCRdb copy is limited to in-frame clones, with some not included. Clone size and V and J calls were adopted from that table, with D and trimming inferred from the DNA. The sample holds roughly 64,000 clones, 75% to 95% seen once.

This receptor was identified in a woman over 75 with active COVID-19. The specimen was peripheral blood. The chain recombines TRBV19 with TRBJ1-5, with 7 bases aligning to TRBD1. CDR3 DNA sequence: TGTGCCAGTAGTATAGGTGTAGGGGGCACTCAGCCCCAGCATTTT. Protein product: CASSIGVGGTQPQHF.